This T cell receptor beta chain was identified in a study of T cells after yellow fever vaccination. TCRdb used MiXCR to reprocess the 5' RACE reads, holding one entry per CDR3 protein. Of hundreds of thousands of distinct CDR3 sequences listed, roughly 17% are singletons. The material sequenced was PBMCs, taken about 5 days after the first yellow fever vaccination. This clonotype was obtained from a man aged 18-30 years who received the YFV17D yellow fever vaccine.

CDR3 in DNA: TGCGCCAGCAGCTTGTTAGCTAGCGGGCAAGAGACCCAGTACTTC. Its translation: CASSLLASGQETQYF. This chain joins TRBV5-1 and TRBJ2-5; 8 bases line up with TRBD2. Germline loops: CDR1 SGHRS, CDR2 YFSETQ. Trimming cost V 1 base and J 2 bases; bases outside gene matches: 4. The CDR3 runs 15 residues.